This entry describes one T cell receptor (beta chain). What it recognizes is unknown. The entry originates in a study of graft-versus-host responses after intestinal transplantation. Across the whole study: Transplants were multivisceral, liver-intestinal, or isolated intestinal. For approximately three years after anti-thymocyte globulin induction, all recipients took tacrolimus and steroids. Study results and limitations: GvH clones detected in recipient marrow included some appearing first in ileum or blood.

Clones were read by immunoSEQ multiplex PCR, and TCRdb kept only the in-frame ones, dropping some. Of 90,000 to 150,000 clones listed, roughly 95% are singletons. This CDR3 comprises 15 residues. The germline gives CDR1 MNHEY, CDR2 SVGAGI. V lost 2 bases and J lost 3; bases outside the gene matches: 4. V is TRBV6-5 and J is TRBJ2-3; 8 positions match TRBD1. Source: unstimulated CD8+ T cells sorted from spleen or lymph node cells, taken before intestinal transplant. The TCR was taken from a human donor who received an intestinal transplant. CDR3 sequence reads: CASSYDQGATDTQYF. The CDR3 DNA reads TGTGCCAGCAGTTACGACCAGGGGGCTACAGATACGCAGTATTTT.